The source of this T cell receptor (beta chain) is a study of T cell repertoires in ileal Crohn's disease. Across the whole study: Thiopurines (about 10) or anti-TNF agents (approximately 20) were given postoperatively to about half. At postoperative colonoscopy, neoterminal ileum biopsies were taken as M6.

This CDR3 spans 14 amino acids. The junction had 2 bases not matched to a gene; V was cut back by 2 bases and J by 1 base. CDR1 is KGHSH, CDR2 LQKENI, per germline. Libraries were prepared by immunoSEQ multiplex PCR; TCRdb keeps only in-frame clonotypes and omits some of them. The top ten clones hold approximately 7.7% of a sample with over 8,500 clones, just under 75% of them seen once. Time point noted: neoterminal ileum biopsy at postoperative endoscopy, about 6 months after surgery. The study, taken as a whole, reports: The median delay to postoperative endoscopy was about 6.9 months. Compared with non-smokers, active smokers at surgery showed more clonal expansions.

This clone has a handful of counts. The antigen is undetermined. The sample was ileal tissue. This receptor was taken from an adult with Crohn's disease. V gene TRBV18 combines with J gene TRBJ2-7, with TRBD2 matching 7 bases. CDR3 sequence: CASSPEGLSYEQYF. The CDR3 region has the DNA TGTGCCAGCTCACCAGAGGGACTATCCTACGAGCAGTACTTC.